This T cell receptor (beta chain) was observed in a study of patients and donors after allogeneic stem cell transplantation. This clonotype was found many times. MiXCR, applied by TCRdb to the RT-PCR reads, yields one record per CDR3 protein. The repertoire holds about a million distinct CDR3 sequences, 15% to 20% seen once, with 6% in the top ten. Trimming removed 4 bases from V and 4 bases from J, with 10 bases in between. Germline V CDR1 and CDR2: MGHRA, YSYEKL. This CDR3 has 13 amino acids. This receptor was taken from a human donor who was either an allogeneic HSCT recipient or a stem cell or donor lymphocyte infusion donor (not recorded which). It is not recorded whose cells these are; they may come from a transplant donor. V gene TRBV4-1 combines with J gene TRBJ1-1, with D uncertain. Material for sequencing was blood, either unsorted or a sorted T cell fraction (not recorded which). The CDR3 sequence is CASSPIVVTEAFF. The CDR3 region has the DNA TGCGCCAGCAGCCCAATAGTGGTCACTGAAGCTTTCTTT.